Sequencing of this T cell receptor beta chain was carried out in a study of T cell changes during pregnancy in multiple sclerosis. V lost 8 bases to trimming and J lost 5 bases, with 6 bases between them. Germline V gene sequence: CDR1 SNHLY, CDR2 FYNNEI. The CDR3 runs 11 residues. The assay was immunoSEQ multiplex PCR, and TCRdb's table has in-frame clones only and misses some. The table includes some 80,000 clones, around 96% detected once. The sequenced sample was peripheral blood, obtained in the second trimester of pregnancy. V gene TRBV2 combines with J gene TRBJ2-2, with D unclear. The receptor comes from a female donor with multiple sclerosis, enrolled in a pregnancy study. The CDR3 coding sequence is TGTGCCAGCGCCTATACCGGGGAGCTGTTTTTT. It is translated as CASAYTGELFF.